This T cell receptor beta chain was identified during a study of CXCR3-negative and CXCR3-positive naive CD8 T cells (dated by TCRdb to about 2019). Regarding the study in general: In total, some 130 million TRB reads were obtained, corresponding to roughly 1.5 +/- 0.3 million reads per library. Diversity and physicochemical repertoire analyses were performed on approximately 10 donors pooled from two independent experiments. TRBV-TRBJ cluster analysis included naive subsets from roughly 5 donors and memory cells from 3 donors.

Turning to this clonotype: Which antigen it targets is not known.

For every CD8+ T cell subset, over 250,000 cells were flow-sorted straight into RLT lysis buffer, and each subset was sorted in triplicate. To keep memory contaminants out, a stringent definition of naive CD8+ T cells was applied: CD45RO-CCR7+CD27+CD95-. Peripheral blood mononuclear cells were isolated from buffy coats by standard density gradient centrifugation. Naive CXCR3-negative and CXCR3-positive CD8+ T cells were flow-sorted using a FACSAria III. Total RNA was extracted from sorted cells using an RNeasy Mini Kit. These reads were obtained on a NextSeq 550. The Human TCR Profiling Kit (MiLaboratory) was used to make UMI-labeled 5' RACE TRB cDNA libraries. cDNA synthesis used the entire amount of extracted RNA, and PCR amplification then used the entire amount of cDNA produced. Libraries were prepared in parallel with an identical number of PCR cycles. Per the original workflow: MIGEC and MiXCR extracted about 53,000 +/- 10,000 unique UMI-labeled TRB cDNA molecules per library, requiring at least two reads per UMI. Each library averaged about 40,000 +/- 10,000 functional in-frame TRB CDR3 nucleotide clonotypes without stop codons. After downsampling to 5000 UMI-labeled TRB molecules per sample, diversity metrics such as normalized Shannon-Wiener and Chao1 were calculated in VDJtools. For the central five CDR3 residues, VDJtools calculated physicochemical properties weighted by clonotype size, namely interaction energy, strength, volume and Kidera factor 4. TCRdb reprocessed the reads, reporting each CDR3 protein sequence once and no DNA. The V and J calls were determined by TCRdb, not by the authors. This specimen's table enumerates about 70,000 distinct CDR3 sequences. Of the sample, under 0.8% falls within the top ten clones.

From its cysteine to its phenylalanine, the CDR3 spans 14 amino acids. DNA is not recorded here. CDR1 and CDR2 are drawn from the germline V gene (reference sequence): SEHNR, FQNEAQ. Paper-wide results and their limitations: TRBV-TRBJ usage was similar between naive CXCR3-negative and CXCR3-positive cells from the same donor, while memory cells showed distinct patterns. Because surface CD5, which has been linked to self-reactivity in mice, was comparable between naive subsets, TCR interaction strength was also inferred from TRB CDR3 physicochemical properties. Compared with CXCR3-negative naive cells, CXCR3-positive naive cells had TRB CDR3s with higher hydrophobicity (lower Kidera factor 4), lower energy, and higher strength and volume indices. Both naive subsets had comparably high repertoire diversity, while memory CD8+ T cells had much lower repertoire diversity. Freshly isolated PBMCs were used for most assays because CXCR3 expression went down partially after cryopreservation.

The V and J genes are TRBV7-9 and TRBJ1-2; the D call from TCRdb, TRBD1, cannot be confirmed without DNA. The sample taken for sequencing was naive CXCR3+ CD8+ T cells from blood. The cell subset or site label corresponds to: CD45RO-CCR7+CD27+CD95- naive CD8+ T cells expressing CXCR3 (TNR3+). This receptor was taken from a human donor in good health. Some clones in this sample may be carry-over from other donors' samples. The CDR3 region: CASSLEGQGYGYTF.